This T cell receptor (beta chain) appears in the sequencing data of a study of blood T cell repertoires in COVID-19. Study as a whole: From T cells, B-cell-depleted T cells, or PBMCs came the material, which was cDNA or gDNA.

CDR1 is SGHRS and CDR2 is YFSETQ in the germline V gene. The V segment lost 2 bases and the J segment 6 bases; nucleotides outside the gene matches: 7. The CDR3 consists of 15 residues. In the original processing: Estimated nucleated cell counts came from reference gene primer amplification. Profiled with immunoSEQ multiplex PCR; TCRdb holds only in-frame clones, not every one. D and trimming come from the DNA, and the V and J calls and clone size come from that table. Of roughly 440,000 clones listed, 88% are singletons. Sequencing input: peripheral blood. This sequence joins TRBV5-1 and TRBJ2-1; TRBD1 matches 8 bases. This TCR derives from a woman in her fifties or sixties with COVID-19, enrolled during active disease. The CDR3 reads CASSFMTGAGNEQFF. The CDR3 DNA sequence: TGCGCCAGCAGCTTTATGACAGGGGCAGGCAATGAGCAGTTCTTC.